The TCR beta chain under discussion was sequenced for a study of blood T cells in healthy people across ages. This clonotype was observed a few times. The CDR3 consists of 11 residues. Germline V gene sequence: CDR1 SQVTM, CDR2 ANQGSEA. Trimming removed 5 bases from V and 4 bases from J, with 8 bases in between. For the second PCR, which ran for about 7 to 12 cycles, a sample-barcoded 5' primer and a J-beta primer mix were used. TCRdb used MiXCR to reprocess the 5' RACE reads, holding one entry per CDR3 protein. The sample shows some 1.5 million distinct CDR3 sequences, 42% of them seen only once. This rearrangement joins TRBV29-1 to TRBJ1-2; D is ambiguous. The receptor's source is a woman between 18 and 30 years old in good health. The sample comprised blood. CDR3 amino acids: CSVRTPYGYTF. The CDR3 DNA sequence: TGCAGCGTTCGAACCCCCTATGGCTACACCTTC.